This is a list of T cell receptor beta chains from one sample in a study of blood T cells in healthy people across ages. TCRdb ran MiXCR on the 5' RACE reads and lists one entry per CDR3 protein. Found here are fewer than 2,000,000 distinct CDR3 sequences, 39% of them singletons; the top ten hold under 30%. The sequenced material came from blood. These receptors all stem from a human donor in good health. Both conserved end residues are part of each CDR3. A D gene is named only where the DNA matches it firmly. Size is stated for part of the rows, as once, few or many counts, or as a class when the clone is expanded.

CSAIGLAYEQYF TGCAGTGCTATTGGACTAGCCTACGAGCAGTACTTC TRBV20-1 TRBD2 NA TRBJ2-7
CASSLEVSNTEAFF TGCGCCAGCAGCTTGGAGGTTTCGAACACTGAAGCTTTCTTT TRBV5-1 NA NA TRBJ1-1
CASSRGLRGETQYF TGTGCCAGCAGTCGGGGACTCCGCGGGGAGACCCAGTACTTC TRBV12-3/TRBV12-4 NA NA TRBJ2-5
CASSGGRGETQYF TGTGCCAGTTCCGGGGGGAGGGGAGAGACCCAGTACTTC TRBV6-5 TRBD2 NA TRBJ2-5
CATSDLPALSGNTGELFF TGTGCCACCAGTGATTTACCAGCGTTGTCGGGAAACACCGGGGAGCTGTTTTTT TRBV24-1 NA NA TRBJ2-2
CAISGQGSNQPQHF TGTGCCATCAGTGGACAGGGCTCCAATCAGCCCCAGCATTTT TRBV10-3 TRBD1 NA TRBJ1-5
CASSQDSSGPSYEQYF TGTGCCAGCAGCCAAGACTCTAGCGGTCCGTCCTACGAGCAGTACTTC TRBV3-1 TRBD2 few TRBJ2-7
CATSRDLRAAYEQYF TGTGCCACCAGCAGAGATTTGAGGGCTGCCTACGAGCAGTACTTC TRBV15 NA few TRBJ2-7
CASSLGTDDYGYTF TGTGCCAGCAGCTTGGGGACGGACGACTATGGCTACACCTTC TRBV7-9 NA NA TRBJ1-2
CSARPTTAARGTEAFF TGCAGTGCTCGACCCACAACAGCGGCCCGCGGCACTGAAGCTTTCTTT TRBV20-1 NA NA TRBJ1-1
CASSFPMEETQYF TGTGCCAGCAGCTTCCCTATGGAAGAGACCCAGTACTTC TRBV13 NA NA TRBJ2-5
CASSFVWGSGANVLTF TGTGCCAGCAGCTTCGTTTGGGGTTCAGGGGCCAACGTCCTGACTTTC TRBV3-1 NA NA TRBJ2-6
CASSLGAGPYNEQFF TGTGCCAGCAGCTTGGGAGCGGGACCCTACAATGAGCAGTTCTTC TRBV7-2 TRBD2 many TRBJ2-1
CASSVTGTANSPLHF TGTGCCAGCAGCGTAACCGGGACAGCGAATTCACCCCTCCACTTT TRBV9 TRBD1 few TRBJ1-6
CASSLYGDLAKNIQYF TGTGCCAGCAGCTTATACGGGGACCTAGCCAAAAACATTCAGTACTTC TRBV11-3 NA few TRBJ2-4
CSVANRDEQFF TGCAGCGTCGCTAACAGAGATGAGCAGTTCTTC TRBV29-1 NA NA TRBJ2-1
CASSQDTGINQPQHF TGCGCCAGCAGCCAAGATACCGGGATCAATCAGCCCCAGCATTTT TRBV4-1 NA few TRBJ1-5